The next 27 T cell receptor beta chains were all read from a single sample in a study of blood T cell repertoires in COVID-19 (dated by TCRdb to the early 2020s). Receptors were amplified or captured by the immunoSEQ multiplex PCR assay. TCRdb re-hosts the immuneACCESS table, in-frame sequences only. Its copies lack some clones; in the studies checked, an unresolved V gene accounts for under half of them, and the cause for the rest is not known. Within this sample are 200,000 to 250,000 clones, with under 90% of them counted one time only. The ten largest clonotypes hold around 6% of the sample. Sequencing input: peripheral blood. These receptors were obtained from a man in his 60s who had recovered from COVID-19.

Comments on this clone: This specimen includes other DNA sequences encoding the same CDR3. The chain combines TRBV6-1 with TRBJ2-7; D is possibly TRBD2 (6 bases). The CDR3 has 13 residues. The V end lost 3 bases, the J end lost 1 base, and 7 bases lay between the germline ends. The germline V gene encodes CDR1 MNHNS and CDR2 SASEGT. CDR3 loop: CASSERGSYEQYF. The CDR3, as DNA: TGTGCCAGCAGTGAGCGGGGATCCTACGAGCAGTACTTC.

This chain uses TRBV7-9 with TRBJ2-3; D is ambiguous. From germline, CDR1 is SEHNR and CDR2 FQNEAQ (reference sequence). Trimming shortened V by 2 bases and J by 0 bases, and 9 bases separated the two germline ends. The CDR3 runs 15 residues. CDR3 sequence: CASSLSGSSTDTQYF. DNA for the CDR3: TGTGCCAGCAGCTTATCTGGCAGTAGCACAGATACGCAGTATTTT.

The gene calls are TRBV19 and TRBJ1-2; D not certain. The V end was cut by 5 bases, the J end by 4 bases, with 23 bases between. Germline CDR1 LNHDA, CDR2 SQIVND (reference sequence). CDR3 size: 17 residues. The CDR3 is CASSEIINSLTSYGYTF. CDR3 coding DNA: TGTGCCAGTAGTGAAATTATAAACAGCCTCACTTCCTATGGCTACACCTTC.

CDR3 DNA sequence: TGTGCCAGCTCACCAGCTTTCGAGGGTAGGGAGCAGTACTTC. Translation: CASSPAFEGREQYF. V is TRBV18 and J is TRBJ2-7; TRBD2 might be the D (5 bases). The CDR3 totals 14 residues. Trimming cost V 2 bases and J 7 bases, with 15 bases left between them. Per germline, CDR1 KGHSH and CDR2 LQKENI.

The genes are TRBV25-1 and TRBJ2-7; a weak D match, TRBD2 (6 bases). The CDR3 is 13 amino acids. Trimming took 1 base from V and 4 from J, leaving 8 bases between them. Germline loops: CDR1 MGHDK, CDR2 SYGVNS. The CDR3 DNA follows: TGTGCCAGCAGTGAATCCGGAGGGTACGAGCAGTACTTC. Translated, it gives CASSESGGYEQYF.

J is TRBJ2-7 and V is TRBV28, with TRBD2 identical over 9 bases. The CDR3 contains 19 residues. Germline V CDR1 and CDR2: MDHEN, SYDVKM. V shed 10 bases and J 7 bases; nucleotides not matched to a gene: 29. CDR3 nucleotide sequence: TGTGCCACCCACCCCTGGGGGCGGGCTAGCGGGGCGCTAGGTAGGGAGCAGTACTTC. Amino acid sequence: CATHPWGRASGALGREQYF.

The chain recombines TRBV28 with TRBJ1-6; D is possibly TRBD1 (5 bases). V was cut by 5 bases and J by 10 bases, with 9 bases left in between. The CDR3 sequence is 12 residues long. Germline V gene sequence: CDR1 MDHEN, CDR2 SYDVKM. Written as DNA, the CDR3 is TGTGCCAGCAGTGGGGCTTTATCACCCCTCCACTTT. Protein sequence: CASSGALSPLHF.

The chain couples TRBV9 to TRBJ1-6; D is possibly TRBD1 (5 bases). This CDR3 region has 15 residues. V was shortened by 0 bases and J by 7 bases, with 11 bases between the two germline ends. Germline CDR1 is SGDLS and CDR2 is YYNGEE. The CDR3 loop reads CASSVGGAGNSPLHF. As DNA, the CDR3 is TGTGCCAGCAGCGTAGGTGGGGCAGGGAATTCACCCCTCCACTTT. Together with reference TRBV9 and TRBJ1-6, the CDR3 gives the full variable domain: DSGVTQTPKHLITATGQRVTLRCSPRSGDLSVYWYQQSLDQGLQFLIQYYNGEERAKGNILERFSAQQFPDLHSELNLSSLELGDSALYFCASSVGGAGNSPLHFGNGTRLTVT.

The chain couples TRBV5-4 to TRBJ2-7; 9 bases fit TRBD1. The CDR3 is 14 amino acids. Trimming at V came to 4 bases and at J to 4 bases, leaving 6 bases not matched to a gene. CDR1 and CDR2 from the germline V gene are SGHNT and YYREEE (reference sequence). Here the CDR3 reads CASSPRDRAYEQYF. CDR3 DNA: TGTGCCAGCAGCCCCCGGGACAGGGCATACGAGCAGTACTTC.

Written as DNA, the CDR3 is TGTGCCAGCAGTTCCCGGACAGCTTTGAACACTGAAGCTTTCTTT. Protein product: CASSSRTALNTEAFF. The chain employs TRBV6-5 and TRBJ1-1; a possible D gene is TRBD1 (6 bases). Germline V lookup: CDR1 MNHEY, CDR2 SVGAGI. There are 15 residues in the CDR3. V was pared by 4 bases and J by 0 bases, with 12 bases between.

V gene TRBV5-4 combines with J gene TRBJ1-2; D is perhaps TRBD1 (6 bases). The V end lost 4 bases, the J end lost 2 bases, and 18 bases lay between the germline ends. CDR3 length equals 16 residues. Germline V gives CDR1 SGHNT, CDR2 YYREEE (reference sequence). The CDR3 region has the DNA TGTGCCAGCAGCCCGAACGCGAGGACAGCAAACTATGGCTACACCTTC. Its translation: CASSPNARTANYGYTF.

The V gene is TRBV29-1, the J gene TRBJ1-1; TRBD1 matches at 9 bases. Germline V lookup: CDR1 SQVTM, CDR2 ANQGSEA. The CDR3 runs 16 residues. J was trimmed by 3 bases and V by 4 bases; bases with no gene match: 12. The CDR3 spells CSVVGQGRRSDTEAFF. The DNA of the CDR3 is TGCAGCGTTGTGGGACAGGGTAGGAGGTCGGACACTGAAGCTTTCTTT.

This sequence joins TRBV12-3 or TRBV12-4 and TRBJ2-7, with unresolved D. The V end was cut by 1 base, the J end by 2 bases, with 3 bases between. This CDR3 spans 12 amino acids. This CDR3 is CASSLVAYEQYF. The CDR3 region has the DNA TGTGCCAGCAGTTTAGTCGCCTACGAGCAGTACTTC.

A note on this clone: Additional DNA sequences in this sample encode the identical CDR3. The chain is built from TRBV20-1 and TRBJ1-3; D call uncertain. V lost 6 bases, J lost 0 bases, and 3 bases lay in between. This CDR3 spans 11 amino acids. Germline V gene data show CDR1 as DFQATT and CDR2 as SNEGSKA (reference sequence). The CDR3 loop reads CSASSGNTIYF. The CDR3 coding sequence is TGCAGTGCCAGCTCTGGAAACACCATATATTTT.

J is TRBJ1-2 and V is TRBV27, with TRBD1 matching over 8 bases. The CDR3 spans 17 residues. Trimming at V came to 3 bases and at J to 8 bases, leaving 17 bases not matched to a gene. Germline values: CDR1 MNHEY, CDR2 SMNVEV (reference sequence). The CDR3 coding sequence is TGTGCCAGCAGTTTTAGGGACAGACAGGGGATTACGGGCGGCTACACCTTC. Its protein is CASSFRDRQGITGGYTF.

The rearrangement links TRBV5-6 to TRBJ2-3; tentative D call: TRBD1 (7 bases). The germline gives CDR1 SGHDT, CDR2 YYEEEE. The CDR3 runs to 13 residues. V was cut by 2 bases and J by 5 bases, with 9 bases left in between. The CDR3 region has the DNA TGTGCCAGCAGCTTCAGGGGGGAAGATACGCAGTATTTT. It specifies CASSFRGEDTQYF.

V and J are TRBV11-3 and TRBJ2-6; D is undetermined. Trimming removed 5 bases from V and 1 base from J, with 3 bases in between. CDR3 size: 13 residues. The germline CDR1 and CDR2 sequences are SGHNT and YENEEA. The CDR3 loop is CASSPSGANVLTF. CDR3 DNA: TGTGCCAGCAGCCCGTCTGGGGCCAACGTCCTGACTTTC.

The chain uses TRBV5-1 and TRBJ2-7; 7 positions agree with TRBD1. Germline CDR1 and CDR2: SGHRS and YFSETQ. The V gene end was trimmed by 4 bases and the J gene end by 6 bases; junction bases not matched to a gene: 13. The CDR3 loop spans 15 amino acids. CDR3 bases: TGCGCCAGCAGCAGAACCGGGACAGAAGTGATCGAGCAGTACTTC. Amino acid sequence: CASSRTGTEVIEQYF.

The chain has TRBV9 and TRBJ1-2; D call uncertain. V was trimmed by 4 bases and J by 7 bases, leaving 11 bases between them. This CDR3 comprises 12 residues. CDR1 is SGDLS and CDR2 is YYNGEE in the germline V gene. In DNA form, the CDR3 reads TGTGCCAGCAGCCCCCCCAGTGGTGGCTACACCTTC. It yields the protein CASSPPSGGYTF.

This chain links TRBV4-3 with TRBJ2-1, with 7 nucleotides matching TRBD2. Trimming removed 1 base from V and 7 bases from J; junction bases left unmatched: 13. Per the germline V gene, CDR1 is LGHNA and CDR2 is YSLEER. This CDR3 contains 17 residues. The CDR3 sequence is CASSQGPTGGLRNEQFF. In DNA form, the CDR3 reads TGCGCCAGCAGCCAAGGCCCAACGGGGGGTCTGAGAAATGAGCAGTTCTTC.

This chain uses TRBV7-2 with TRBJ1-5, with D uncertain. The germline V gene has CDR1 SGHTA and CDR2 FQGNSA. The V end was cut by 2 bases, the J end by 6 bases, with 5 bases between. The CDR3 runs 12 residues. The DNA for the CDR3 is TGTGCCAGCAGCTTACGAGGTCAGCCCCAGCATTTT. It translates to CASSLRGQPQHF.

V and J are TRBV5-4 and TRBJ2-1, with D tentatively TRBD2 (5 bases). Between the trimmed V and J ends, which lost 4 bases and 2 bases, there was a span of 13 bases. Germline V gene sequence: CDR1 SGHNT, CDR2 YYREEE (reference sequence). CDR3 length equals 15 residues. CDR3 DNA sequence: TGTGCCAGCAGCACCCGGGCGGGCCCCTACAATGAGCAGTTCTTC. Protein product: CASSTRAGPYNEQFF.

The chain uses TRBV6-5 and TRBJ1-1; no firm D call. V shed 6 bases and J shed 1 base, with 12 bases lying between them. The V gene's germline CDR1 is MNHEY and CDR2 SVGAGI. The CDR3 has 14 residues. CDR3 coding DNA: TGTGCCAGCAGGAGACACCTACAGAACACTGAAGCTTTCTTT. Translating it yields CASRRHLQNTEAFF.

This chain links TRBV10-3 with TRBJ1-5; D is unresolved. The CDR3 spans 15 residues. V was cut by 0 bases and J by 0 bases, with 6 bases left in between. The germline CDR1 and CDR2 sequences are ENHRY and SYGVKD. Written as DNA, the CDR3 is TGTGCCATCAGTGAGTCGAGGGATAGCAATCAGCCCCAGCATTTT. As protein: CAISESRDSNQPQHF.

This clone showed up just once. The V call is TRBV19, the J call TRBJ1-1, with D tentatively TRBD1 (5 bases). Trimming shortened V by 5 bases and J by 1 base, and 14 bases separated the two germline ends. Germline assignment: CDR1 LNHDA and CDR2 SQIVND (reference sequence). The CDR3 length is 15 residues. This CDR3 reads CASSEPGGKNTEAFF. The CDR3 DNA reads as TGTGCCAGTAGTGAGCCTGGGGGGAAGAACACTGAAGCTTTCTTT.

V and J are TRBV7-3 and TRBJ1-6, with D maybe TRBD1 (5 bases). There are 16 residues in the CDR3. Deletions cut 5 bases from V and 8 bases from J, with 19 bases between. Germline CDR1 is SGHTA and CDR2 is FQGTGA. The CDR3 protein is CASSLLGLGHDSPLHF. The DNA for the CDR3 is TGTGCCAGCAGCCTTCTCGGCCTGGGGCATGATTCACCCCTCCACTTT.

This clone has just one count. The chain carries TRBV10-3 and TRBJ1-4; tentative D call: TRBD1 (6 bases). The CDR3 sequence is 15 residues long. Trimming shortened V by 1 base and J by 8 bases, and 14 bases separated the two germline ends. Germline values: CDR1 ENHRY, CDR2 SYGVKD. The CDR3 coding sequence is TGTGCCATCAGTGAGTTCGGGGGGCAAGGGGAAAAACTGTTTTTT. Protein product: CAISEFGGQGEKLFF.